Listed here are 7 T cell receptor beta chains from one sample, sequenced in a study of blood T cell repertoires in COVID-19. Some clones are missing from TCRdb's copy, which holds only in-frame ones; the method was immunoSEQ multiplex PCR. The table includes around 76,000 clones, around 90% detected once. Input material: peripheral blood. These receptors all stem from a human donor in a cohort sampled during active COVID-19.

V gene TRBV30 combines with J gene TRBJ2-1; possible D gene TRBD2, 6 bases. The CDR3 spans 13 residues. The V gene lost 2 bases and the J gene lost 7 bases, with 12 bases spanning the gap. Germline V gene data show CDR1 as GTSNPN and CDR2 as SVGIG (reference sequence). CDR3 residues: CAWSTRAGNEQFF. CDR3 bases: TGTGCCTGGAGTACCCGGGCGGGGAATGAGCAGTTCTTC.

This chain links TRBV5-4 with TRBJ2-1, with 8 bases identical to TRBD1. CDR1 and CDR2 (germline): SGHNT, YYREEE (reference sequence). The CDR3 contains 14 residues. V was clipped by 2 bases and J by 7 bases; unmatched bases: 5. CDR3 in DNA: TGTGCCAGCAGCTTCGGACAGGGTCGAAATGAGCAGTTCTTC. Protein sequence: CASSFGQGRNEQFF.

This clone was picked up a small number of times. The V call is TRBV7-9, the J call TRBJ2-5; 8 bases align to TRBD1. The CDR3 is 14 amino acids. V lost 5 bases and J lost 1; bases outside the gene matches: 3. Germline V gene lookup returns CDR1 SEHNR and CDR2 FQNEAQ (reference sequence). CDR3 sequence reads: CASSPGQAQETQYF. In nucleotides, the CDR3 is TGTGCCAGCAGCCCGGGACAGGCCCAAGAGACCCAGTACTTC.

The CDR3 loop is CASTQRYRVDREKLFF. The CDR3 nucleotides are TGTGCCAGCACCCAAAGATACAGGGTAGATAGAGAAAAACTGTTTTTT. This chain connects TRBV21-1 to TRBJ1-4; TRBD1, the table's D call, lacks a check against the DNA. TRBV21-1 constitutes a pseudogene. The CDR3 covers 16 residues.

The J gene is TRBJ2-2, the V gene TRBV7-3; 10 bases are a match to TRBD2. The CDR3 runs 15 residues. The junction had 4 bases not matched to a gene; V was cut back by 5 bases and J by 4 bases. Germline V gives CDR1 SGHTA, CDR2 FQGTGA. CDR3 in DNA: TGTGCCAGCAGCGGGCTAGCGGGGGTCACCGGGGAGCTGTTTTTT. This sequence encodes CASSGLAGVTGELFF.

Here the CDR3 reads CAWSGTIDTEAFF. As DNA, the CDR3 is TGTGCCTGGAGCGGGACAATCGACACTGAAGCTTTCTTT. The chain uses TRBV30 and TRBJ1-1; maybe TRBD1 (6 bases). V was pared by 3 bases and J by 3 bases, with 11 bases between. Germline values: CDR1 GTSNPN, CDR2 SVGIG (reference sequence). The CDR3 totals 13 residues.

This sequence joins TRBV5-4 and TRBJ2-5, with TRBD1 as a possible D gene (5 bases). The V and J ends lost 4 bases and 2 bases respectively, with 15 bases between them. The CDR3 spans 15 residues. The V gene's germline CDR1 is SGHNT and CDR2 YYREEE (reference sequence). The CDR3 DNA sequence: TGTGCCAGCAGCACCCGACAGAGAACGCAAGAGACCCAGTACTTC. The encoded protein is CASSTRQRTQETQYF.